This entry lists 32 T cell receptor beta chains sequenced from one sample in a study of cytomegalovirus exposure and HLA in healthy donors. The PCR employed 60 Vbeta primers together with 13 Jbeta primers. Produced via immunoSEQ multiplex PCR; TCRdb's table is partial and in-frame only. The table for this sample gives approximately 45,000 clones. Sequencing was performed on PBMCs. The receptor set was obtained from a woman in her thirties or forties in good health and CMV-seronegative.

The chain recombines TRBV7-3 with TRBJ1-6, with D hard to call. The V gene lost 4 bases and the J gene lost 7 bases, with 11 bases spanning the gap. The CDR3 has 14 residues. CDR1 is SGHTA and CDR2 is FQGTGA in the germline V gene. CDR3 DNA sequence: TGTGCCAGCAGCTCGGGGTTGGGGAATTCACCCCTCCACTTT. Translated, it gives CASSSGLGNSPLHF.

By frequency, this clone is medium-sized (0.01 to 0.1%). The V call is TRBV10-3, the J call TRBJ1-4; tentatively, D is TRBD1 (5 bases). The CDR3 is 14 amino acids. V lost 11 bases and J 5 bases, leaving 18 bases between the germline ends. Germline-derived CDR1 and CDR2 are ENHRY and SYGVKD. CDR3 bases: TGTGCCTCGAGACCAGGGCGAGAGAATGAAAAACTGTTTTTT. It encodes CASRPGRENEKLFF.

V usage is TRBV7-2 and J usage is TRBJ2-7, with unresolved D. Germline CDR1 reads SGHTA; CDR2 reads FQGNSA. V lost 6 bases and J 7 bases, leaving 16 bases between the germline ends. The CDR3 loop spans 13 amino acids. The CDR3 spells CASSSSPRGEQYF. CDR3 nucleotide sequence: TGTGCCAGCAGTTCTTCTCCTCGAGGTGAGCAGTACTTC.

The V gene is TRBV4-2, the J gene TRBJ1-4, with 9 bases identical to TRBD1. In germline, CDR1 is LGHNA, CDR2 YNFKEQ. V lost 1 base and J lost 8; bases outside the gene matches: 14. This CDR3 has 18 residues. The CDR3 DNA sequence: TGTGCCAGCAGCCAAGTACGTTCGCGGGGACAGGGTTTGGAAAAACTGTTTTTT. Protein: CASSQVRSRGQGLEKLFF.

The rearrangement uses TRBV4-1 and TRBJ2-2; 15 bases match TRBD2. Germline V gene lookup returns CDR1 MGHRA and CDR2 YSYEKL. The ends lost 4 bases at V and 4 bases at J; junction bases unmatched: 7. The CDR3 length is 18 residues. As DNA, the CDR3 is TGCGCCAGCAGCCCGCGGACTAGCGGGGGGGCCGGCACCGGGGAGCTGTTTTTT. Protein product: CASSPRTSGGAGTGELFF.

The chain combines TRBV30 with TRBJ1-2; 7 positions agree with TRBD1. The J segment lost 11 bases and the V segment lost 0 bases, leaving 3 bases of the junction unmatched. In germline, CDR1 is GTSNPN, CDR2 SVGIG (reference sequence). This CDR3 comprises 11 residues. Here the CDR3 reads CAWSVGQLYTF. Here the CDR3 DNA reads TGTGCCTGGAGTGTGGGACAGCTTTACACCTTC.

A remark on this clone: Distinct nucleotide sequences in the sample also encode this CDR3. This chain links TRBV6-5 with TRBJ1-2; 9 nucleotides line up with TRBD1. Germline V gene sequence: CDR1 MNHEY, CDR2 SVGAGI. Unmatched junction bases numbered 4, after V lost 4 bases and J lost 4 bases. There are 14 residues in the CDR3. CDR3 in amino acids: CASSSPGQGYGYTF. The CDR3 DNA reads as TGTGCCAGCAGTTCCCCGGGACAGGGCTATGGCTACACCTTC.

The chain uses TRBV5-1 and TRBJ1-2, with unresolved D. Per germline, CDR1 SGHRS and CDR2 YFSETQ. The V and J ends lost 4 bases and 3 bases respectively, with 37 bases between them. The CDR3 runs 22 residues. CDR3 DNA: TGCGCCAGCAGCACGAAAACCGGCTTCTTATCAGTTCAAGAGGGAGGAGACTATGGCTACACCTTC. The encoded protein is CASSTKTGFLSVQEGGDYGYTF.

The genes are TRBV27 and TRBJ1-1, with 7 bases identical to TRBD1. From germline, CDR1 is MNHEY and CDR2 SMNVEV (reference sequence). The J segment lost 3 bases and the V segment lost 6 bases, leaving 4 bases of the junction unmatched. The CDR3 loop spans 13 amino acids. CDR3 DNA: TGTGCCAGCAGACCAGACAGGGACACTGAAGCTTTCTTT. This sequence encodes CASRPDRDTEAFF.

V is TRBV19 and J is TRBJ2-7; weak D call: TRBD2 (6 bases). Trimming pared 6 bases from V and 2 bases from J, leaving 17 bases between. Looked up from germline, CDR1 is LNHDA and CDR2 is SQIVND (reference sequence). The CDR3 extends over 15 amino acids. Here the CDR3 DNA reads TGTGCCAGTAGCCCACGCGCGGGGCCGGCCTACGAGCAGTACTTC. This sequence encodes CASSPRAGPAYEQYF.

J is TRBJ2-5 and V is TRBV7-2; D possibly corresponds to TRBD2 (7 bases). This CDR3 has 14 amino acids. V lost 1 base and J 7 bases, leaving 13 bases between the germline ends. Germline CDR1 SGHTA, CDR2 FQGNSA. Here the CDR3 DNA reads TGTGCCAGCAGCTTAGGGGGGGGCGTCGGGACCCAGTACTTC. Translating it yields CASSLGGGVGTQYF.

The chain joins TRBV5-1 to TRBJ2-7; no firm D call. V was shortened by 0 bases and J by 0 bases, with 10 bases between the two germline ends. CDR1 is SGHRS, CDR2 YFSETQ, per germline. This CDR3 is 15 amino acids long. The CDR3 loop is CASSLEVGRSYEQYF. CDR3 coding DNA: TGCGCCAGCAGCTTGGAAGTGGGCCGCTCCTACGAGCAGTACTTC.

V gene TRBV29-1 combines with J gene TRBJ2-5; the match to TRBD2 covers 8 bases. Germline CDR1 reads SQVTM; CDR2 reads ANQGSEA. Unmatched junction bases numbered 14, after V lost 6 bases and J lost 5 bases. CDR3 length: 15 amino acids. CDR3 in amino acids: CSVTGRAGATETQYF. The CDR3 DNA reads TGCAGCGTCACCGGTAGAGCGGGGGCCACTGAGACCCAGTACTTC.

The V gene is TRBV5-1, the J gene TRBJ1-2; a possible D gene is TRBD1 (5 bases). The CDR3 extends over 14 amino acids. V was clipped by 1 base and J by 4 bases, with 11 bases between them. CDR1 SGHRS and CDR2 YFSETQ come from the germline V gene. Here the CDR3 DNA reads TGCGCCAGCAGCTTGCAGGACACTTCCTATGGCTACACCTTC. It yields the protein CASSLQDTSYGYTF.

The chain couples TRBV4-2 to TRBJ2-1; tentatively, D is TRBD2 (7 bases). V lost 5 bases and J 6 bases, leaving 14 bases between the germline ends. Germline values: CDR1 LGHNA, CDR2 YNFKEQ. The CDR3 length is 14 residues. The CDR3 loop is CASSSPGGLNEQFF. As DNA, the CDR3 is TGTGCCAGCAGCTCGCCGGGGGGCCTCAATGAGCAGTTCTTC.

The V call is TRBV4-2, the J call TRBJ1-1; D perhaps matches TRBD1 (5 bases). Per the germline V gene, CDR1 is LGHNA and CDR2 is YNFKEQ. CDR3 size: 13 residues. Trimming cost V 5 bases and J 5 bases, with 12 bases left between them. DNA of the CDR3: TGTGCCAGCAGCTGGGGCCAGAGGACTGAAGCTTTCTTT. Amino acids: CASSWGQRTEAFF.

This rearrangement joins TRBV5-4 to TRBJ2-3; a weak D match, TRBD2 (5 bases). The CDR3 consists of 14 residues. In germline, CDR1 is SGHNT, CDR2 YYREEE (reference sequence). Between the trimmed V and J ends, which lost 5 bases and 3 bases, there was a span of 13 bases. The CDR3 DNA reads TGTGCCAGCAGGCCCGGGAAAGATACAGATACGCAGTATTTT. It specifies CASRPGKDTDTQYF.

The chain carries TRBV19 and TRBJ1-1, with 7 nucleotides matching TRBD1. There are 14 residues in the CDR3. Germline loops: CDR1 LNHDA, CDR2 SQIVND (reference sequence). Losses at the gene ends were 5 bases for V and 1 base for J; bases not matched to a gene: 4. The CDR3 nucleotides read TGTGCCAGTAGTGGGCGGGACAGGAACACTGAAGCTTTCTTT. This gives the protein CASSGRDRNTEAFF. Filled out from reference TRBV19 and TRBJ1-1, the complete variable domain reads DGGITQSPKYLFRKEGQNVTLSCEQNLNHDAMYWYRQDPGQGLRLIYYSQIVNDFQKGDIAEGYSVSREKKESFPLTVTSAQKNPTAFYLCASSGRDRNTEAFFGQGTRLTVV.

J is TRBJ1-2 and V is TRBV19; a weak D match, TRBD1 (6 bases). Trimming removed 7 bases from V and 7 bases from J, with 22 bases in between. Per the germline V gene, CDR1 is LNHDA and CDR2 is SQIVND (reference sequence). The CDR3 runs 15 residues. CDR3 in DNA: TGTGCCAGTACCGCTAACTGGCAGGGGACCTCTGGCTACACCTTC. This translates into CASTANWQGTSGYTF. Supplemented by reference TRBV19 and TRBJ1-2, the full variable domain reads DGGITQSPKYLFRKEGQNVTLSCEQNLNHDAMYWYRQDPGQGLRLIYYSQIVNDFQKGDIAEGYSVSREKKESFPLTVTSAQKNPTAFYLCASTANWQGTSGYTFGSGTRLTVV.

This chain connects TRBV18 to TRBJ1-6; no clear D gene. The V gene lost 4 bases and the J gene lost 8 bases, with 12 bases spanning the gap. Germline CDR1 is KGHSH and CDR2 is LQKENI. The CDR3 totals 14 residues. CDR3 protein: CASSRVGRDSPLHF. The CDR3, as DNA: TGTGCCAGCTCACGGGTCGGTCGGGATTCACCCCTCCACTTT. Full variable domain (remainder filled in from reference TRBV18 and TRBJ1-6): NAGVMQNPRHLVRRRGQEARLRCSPMKGHSHVYWYRQLPEEGLKFMVYLQKENIIDESGMPKERFSAEFPKEGPSILRIQQVVRGDSAAYFCASSRVGRDSPLHFGNGTRLTVT.

V and J are TRBV9 and TRBJ2-1; TRBD2 agrees at 10 bases. Germline CDR1 reads SGDLS; CDR2 reads YYNGEE. The CDR3 contains 16 residues. Germline trimming cut 5 bases from V and 7 bases from J; bases unmatched to any gene: 12. This CDR3 is CASRYGGLAGVNEQFF. The CDR3 DNA is TGTGCCAGCAGGTACGGAGGGCTAGCGGGAGTAAATGAGCAGTTCTTC.

J is TRBJ1-3 and V is TRBV4-1; D not certain. Germline V gene sequence: CDR1 MGHRA, CDR2 YSYEKL. The CDR3 consists of 16 residues. V lost 0 bases to trimming and J lost 2 bases, with 11 bases between them. This CDR3 reads CASSQDPTRAGNTIYF. As DNA, the CDR3 is TGCGCCAGCAGCCAAGACCCGACGCGGGCTGGAAACACCATATATTTT.

This chain uses TRBV4-1 with TRBJ2-5; TRBD1 is a possible D gene (6 bases). The J call may be faulty, since TRBJ2-7 better matches the DNA end. CDR3 length: 16 amino acids. CDR1 and CDR2 (germline): MGHRA, YSYEKL. The CDR3 DNA sequence: TGCGCCAGCAGCCAAGGAGGGGGAAGGAGCTCCTACGAGCAGTACTTC. It translates to CASSQGGGRSSYEQYF.

In regard to this clone: This same CDR3 is encoded by further DNA sequences in the sample. DNA of the CDR3: TGTGCCAGCAGTTCCCCGGGACAGGGGTATGGCTACACCTTC. Its protein product is CASSSPGQGYGYTF. The chain is built from TRBV6-5 and TRBJ1-2; 10 bases are shared with TRBD1. The trim removed 4 bases at V and 5 bases at J, leaving 4 bases unmatched. The V gene's germline CDR1 is MNHEY and CDR2 SVGAGI. The CDR3 is made up of 14 amino acids.

The chain employs TRBV29-1 and TRBJ1-2, with 7 bases matching TRBD1. Germline lookup yields CDR1 SQVTM and CDR2 ANQGSEA. The CDR3 has 15 residues. Losses at the gene ends were 4 bases for V and 4 bases for J; bases not matched to a gene: 12. CDR3 DNA: TGCAGCGTTGTTGGAGGGGGCGAGTTGGGCTATGGCTACACCTTC. As protein: CSVVGGGELGYGYTF.

The chain recombines TRBV5-1 with TRBJ2-1; 7 nucleotides line up with TRBD1. The CDR3 length is 14 residues. V lost 0 bases, J lost 6 bases, and 3 bases stayed unmatched. Germline V gene data show CDR1 as SGHRS and CDR2 as YFSETQ. The CDR3 protein is CASSLATGINEQFF. In nucleotides, the CDR3 is TGCGCCAGCAGCTTGGCGACAGGGATCAATGAGCAGTTCTTC.

The V and J genes are TRBV6-1 and TRBJ2-7; D is perhaps TRBD1 (6 bases). This CDR3 has 16 amino acids. Trimming shortened V by 1 base and J by 6 bases, and 19 bases separated the two germline ends. CDR1 is MNHNS and CDR2 is SASEGT in the germline V gene. CDR3 nucleotide sequence: TGTGCCAGCAGTGAAGGCCTCGGTAGCTTACAGGGCGAGCAGTACTTC. Translating it yields CASSEGLGSLQGEQYF.

Points on this clone: Other DNA sequences in this sample translate to the same CDR3. V gene TRBV5-1 combines with J gene TRBJ1-1; D is perhaps TRBD1 (6 bases). Germline loops: CDR1 SGHRS, CDR2 YFSETQ. This CDR3 region has 14 residues. Between the trimmed V and J ends, which lost 2 bases and 5 bases, there was a span of 13 bases. The CDR3: CASSLGGGGTEAFF. CDR3 bases: TGCGCCAGCAGCTTAGGGGGGGGAGGGACTGAAGCTTTCTTT.

The chain joins TRBV6-6 to TRBJ1-2, with D uncertain. The V end lost 6 bases, the J end lost 4 bases, and 12 bases lay between the germline ends. From germline, CDR1 is MNHNY and CDR2 SVGAGI (reference sequence). The CDR3 totals 13 residues. In DNA form, the CDR3 reads TGTGCCAGCAGCCAGGATCAGAGCTATGGCTACACCTTC. This sequence encodes CASSQDQSYGYTF.

The chain is built from TRBV28 and TRBJ2-1, with 7 positions matching TRBD2. Per germline, CDR1 MDHEN and CDR2 SYDVKM. The trim removed 3 bases at V and 9 bases at J, leaving 11 bases unmatched. This CDR3 spans 15 amino acids. CDR3 DNA: TGTGCCAGCAGTTTTTCCGGACGACTAGCCGTTGAGCAGTTCTTC. Translating gives CASSFSGRLAVEQFF. Using reference TRBV28 and TRBJ2-1 for the parts outside the CDR3, the full variable domain is DVKVTQSSRYLVKRTGEKVFLECVQDMDHENMFWYRQDPGLGLRLIYFSYDVKMKEKGDIPEGYSVSREKKERFSLILESASTNQTSMYLCASSFSGRLAVEQFFGPGTRLTVL.

Here the CDR3 DNA reads TGCGCCAGCAGCTTCCAGGGGTCGGAGACCCAGTACTTC. It codes for CASSFQGSETQYF. V and J are TRBV5-1 and TRBJ2-5, with TRBD1 as a possible D gene (6 bases). Germline CDR1 and CDR2: SGHRS and YFSETQ. The CDR3 loop spans 13 amino acids. V lost 2 bases and J lost 5, with 10 bases in between.

The rearrangement joins TRBV30 to TRBJ1-1, with D uncertain. Trimming left V 2 bases short and J 1 base short, with 8 bases between. CDR1 and CDR2 from the germline V gene are GTSNPN and SVGIG (reference sequence). The CDR3 spans 13 residues. CDR3 sequence reads: CAWSFFKNTEAFF. Written as DNA, the CDR3 is TGTGCCTGGAGTTTTTTTAAGAACACTGAAGCTTTCTTT.